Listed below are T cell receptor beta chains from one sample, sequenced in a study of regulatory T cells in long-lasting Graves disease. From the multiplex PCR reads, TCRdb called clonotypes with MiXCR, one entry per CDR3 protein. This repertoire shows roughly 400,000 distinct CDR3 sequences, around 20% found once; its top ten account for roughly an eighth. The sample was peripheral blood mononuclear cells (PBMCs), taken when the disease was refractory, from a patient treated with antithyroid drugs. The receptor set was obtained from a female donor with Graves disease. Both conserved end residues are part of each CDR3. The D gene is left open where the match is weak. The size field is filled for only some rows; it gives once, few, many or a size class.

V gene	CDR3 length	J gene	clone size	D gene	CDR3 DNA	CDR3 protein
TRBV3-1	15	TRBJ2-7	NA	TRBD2	TGTGCCAGCAGTCGCTTTGGGACTAGCGTGGACGAGCAGTACTTC	CASSRFGTSVDEQYF
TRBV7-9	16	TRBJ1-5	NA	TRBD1	TGTGCCAGCAGCCGGGACAGGGTTGGAGGCAATCAGCCCCAGCATTTT	CASSRDRVGGNQPQHF
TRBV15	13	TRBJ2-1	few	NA	TGTGCCACCGCCGGGACCAGATACAATGAGCAGTTCTTC	CATAGTRYNEQFF
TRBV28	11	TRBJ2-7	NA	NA	TGTGCCAGCCATACGGAGGGCGAGCAGTACTTC	CASHTEGEQYF
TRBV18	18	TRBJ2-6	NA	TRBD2	TGTGCCAGCTCACCGTACGGACTAGCGGGATCTGGGGCCAACGTCCTGACTTTC	CASSPYGLAGSGANVLTF
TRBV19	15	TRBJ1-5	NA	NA	TGTGCCAGTAGCCCCCCGGACAGAGATAATCAGCCCCAGCATTTT	CASSPPDRDNQPQHF
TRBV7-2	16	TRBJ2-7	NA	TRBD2	TGTGCCAGCAGCTTAGTTCGCCTAGCGGGAAACTACGAGCAGTACTTC	CASSLVRLAGNYEQYF
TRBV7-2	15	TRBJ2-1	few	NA	TGTGCCAGCAGCGTCTACAGGATTACTTACAATGAGCAGTTCTTC	CASSVYRITYNEQFF
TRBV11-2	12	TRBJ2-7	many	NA	TGTGCCAGCAGGGACCTCGGCAACGAGCAGTACTTC	CASRDLGNEQYF
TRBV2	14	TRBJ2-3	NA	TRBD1	TGTGCCAGCAGTGATCAGGGGGCGCTTGATACGCAGTATTTT	CASSDQGALDTQYF
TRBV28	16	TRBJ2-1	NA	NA	TGTGCCAGCAGAACGACAAGGAAAGACCCATTCAATGAGCAGTTCTTC	CASRTTRKDPFNEQFF
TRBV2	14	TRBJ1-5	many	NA	TGTGCCAGCAGTGATCAGGGTAGCGATCAGCCCCAGCATTTT	CASSDQGSDQPQHF
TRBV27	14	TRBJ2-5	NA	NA	TGTGCCAGCAGTTTGGCAACCACGGGAGAGACCCAGTACTTC	CASSLATTGETQYF
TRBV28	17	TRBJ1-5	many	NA	TGTGCCAGCAAGCAAACCCAAGACAGGATTAGCAATCAGCCCCAGCATTTT	CASKQTQDRISNQPQHF
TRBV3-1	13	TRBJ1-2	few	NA	TGTGCCAGCAGCCAAGATTCCGGAAATGGCTACACCTTC	CASSQDSGNGYTF
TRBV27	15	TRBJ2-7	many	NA	TGTGCCAGCACTAGCGTAGGGGGCTCCGTTGCCGAGCAGTACTTC	CASTSVGGSVAEQYF
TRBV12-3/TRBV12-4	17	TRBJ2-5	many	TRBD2	TGTGCCAGCAGTCTGGGACTAGCGGGAGGGTTAACCGAGACCCAGTACTTC	CASSLGLAGGLTETQYF
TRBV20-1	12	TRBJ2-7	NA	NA	TGCAGTGCTAGGACCCATTCCTACGAGCAGTACTTC	CSARTHSYEQYF
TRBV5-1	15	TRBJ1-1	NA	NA	TGCGCCAGCAGCTATACCGGGGCTTTGTACACTGAAGCTTTCTTT	CASSYTGALYTEAFF
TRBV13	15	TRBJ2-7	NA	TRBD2	TGTGCCAGCAGCGCCGATGCTAGCGGGGGCTACGAGCAGTACTTC	CASSADASGGYEQYF
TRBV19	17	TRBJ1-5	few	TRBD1	TGTGCCAGTAGTACGTCACCCATCGGGACAGGCAATCAGCCCCAGCATTTT	CASSTSPIGTGNQPQHF
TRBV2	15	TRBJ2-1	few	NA	TGTGCCAGCAGTGAAGCCAGGGGGGGGGACAATGAGCAGTTCTTC	CASSEARGGDNEQFF
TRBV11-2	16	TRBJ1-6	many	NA	TGTGCCAGCAGCTTAGTTCGGGACCGCGCAGGAGGACCCCTCCACTTT	CASSLVRDRAGGPLHF
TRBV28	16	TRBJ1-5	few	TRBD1	TGTGCCAGCAGTCCCTCCCGAGGGACAGCCGAAGAGCCCCAGCATTTT	CASSPSRGTAEEPQHF
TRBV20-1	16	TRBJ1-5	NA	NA	TGCAGCACTAAACCGAACAGGGCACTTAGCAATCAGCCCCAGCATTTT	CSTKPNRALSNQPQHF
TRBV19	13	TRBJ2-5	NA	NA	TGTGCCAGTAGTATGGGGGGTCTGGAGACCCAGTACTTC	CASSMGGLETQYF
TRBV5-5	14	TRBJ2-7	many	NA	TGTGCCAGCAGCTTGGCCGGCTCGGGCTACGAGCAGTACTTC	CASSLAGSGYEQYF
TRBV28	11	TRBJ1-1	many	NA	TGTGCCAGCAGTTTCGGCCAGGAAGCTTTCTTT	CASSFGQEAFF
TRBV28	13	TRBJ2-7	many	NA	TGTGCCAGCTCACCAGGAGGGCCCTACGAGCAGTACTTC	CASSPGGPYEQYF
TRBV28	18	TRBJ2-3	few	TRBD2	TGTGCCAGCAGACTCGCCGAAATTAGCGGGAGCGCCGAGGCTACGCAGTATTTT	CASRLAEISGSAEATQYF
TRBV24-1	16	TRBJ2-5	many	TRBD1	TGTGCCACCGAAGGGACAGTAGTCTGGGGCCAAGAGACCCAGTACTTC	CATEGTVVWGQETQYF
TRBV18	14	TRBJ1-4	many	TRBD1	TGTGCCAGCAGCCCGGGACAGGGGAGTGAAAAACTGTTTTTT	CASSPGQGSEKLFF
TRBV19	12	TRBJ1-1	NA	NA	TGTGCCACCATGGCCGGGTTCAGTGAAGCTTTCTTT	CATMAGFSEAFF
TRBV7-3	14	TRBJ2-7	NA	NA	TGTGCCAGCAGCCCCGAGGGGGTAGGGTTCGAGCAGTACTTC	CASSPEGVGFEQYF
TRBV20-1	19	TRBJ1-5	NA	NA	TGCAGTGCTAGAGATCTTTTAGGGAAGGGGAGGAGTAGCAATCAGCCCCAGCATTTT	CSARDLLGKGRSSNQPQHF
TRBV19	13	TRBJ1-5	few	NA	TGTGCCAGTAGTTCGTCGAGCAATCAGCCCCAGCATTTT	CASSSSSNQPQHF
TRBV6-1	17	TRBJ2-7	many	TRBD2	TGTGCCAGCAGTGACGGGACTAGCGGGAGTCAGGCCTACGAGCAGTACTTC	CASSDGTSGSQAYEQYF
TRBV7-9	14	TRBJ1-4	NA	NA	TGTGCCAGCAGCCAGCCTGAAGGCCAGGAAAAACTGTTTTTT	CASSQPEGQEKLFF
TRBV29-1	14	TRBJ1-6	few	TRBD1	TGCAGCGTCAGACAGGGGAGTGGTATTTCACCCCTCCACTTT	CSVRQGSGISPLHF